The present T cell receptor (beta chain) was sequenced within a study of T cell changes during pregnancy in multiple sclerosis. TCRdb keeps only in-frame clones here, not all; method: immunoSEQ multiplex PCR. The sample consists of approximately 49,000 clones, over 75% of them appearing once. Germline CDR1 SGHDN, CDR2 FVKESK. The V and J ends lost 0 bases and 1 base, in that order; junction bases with no gene match: 5. This CDR3 is 17 amino acids long. The sample here was CD4+ T cells from peripheral blood mononuclear cells, taken in the second trimester of pregnancy. This chain links TRBV14 with TRBJ2-1; 8 nucleotides match TRBD1. The receptor's source is a female donor with multiple sclerosis, enrolled in a pregnancy study. In nucleotides, the CDR3 is TGTGCCAGCAGCCAAGATTGGACAGGGAGGTCCTACAATGAGCAGTTCTTC. Its translation: CASSQDWTGRSYNEQFF.